This T cell receptor beta chain was obtained from a study of T cell repertoires in cytomegalovirus infection. Study background: Public TCR beta signatures marked donors with CMV infection and the matching HLA. Study-wide results and caveats: It was HLA-C-restricted CMV-specific TCR beta clonotypes that dominated the response ex vivo. Frequencies of public TCR beta families were cumulated, and this identified carriers of CMV plus the relevant HLA.

V was cut by 4 bases and J by 5 bases, with 15 bases left in between. Germline assignment: CDR1 MNHEY and CDR2 SVGAGI. CDR3 length: 15 residues. TCRdb recomputed calls from the reads with MiXCR, one row per CDR3 protein. The table lists around 900,000 distinct CDR3 sequences, roughly a third of them singletons, with roughly 12% in the top ten. In the case of this clonotype: The antigen is unknown.

This TCR was sampled from a human donor in good health (CMV status not recorded). Some clones in this sample may be carry-over from other donors' samples. This chain links TRBV6-5 with TRBJ2-1; weak D call: TRBD2 (6 bases). The specimen was cultured CD8+ T cells from PBMCs, collected from culture after CMV antigen stimulation. In DNA, the CDR3 is TGTGCCAGCAGTTTATATGGGGGGTCCAACAATGAGCAGTTCTTC. As protein: CASSLYGGSNNEQFF.